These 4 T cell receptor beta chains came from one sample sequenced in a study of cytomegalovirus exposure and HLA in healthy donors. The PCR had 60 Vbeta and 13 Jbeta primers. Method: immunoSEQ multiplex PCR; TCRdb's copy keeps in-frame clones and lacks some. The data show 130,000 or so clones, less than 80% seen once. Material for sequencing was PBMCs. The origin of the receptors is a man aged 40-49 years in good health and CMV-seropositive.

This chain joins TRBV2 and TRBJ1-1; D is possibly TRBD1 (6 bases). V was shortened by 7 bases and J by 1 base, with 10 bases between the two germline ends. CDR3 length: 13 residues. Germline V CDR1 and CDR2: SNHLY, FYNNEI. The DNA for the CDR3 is TGTGCCAGCAAAATGACAGGGAACACTGAAGCTTTCTTT. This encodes CASKMTGNTEAFF.

CDR3 sequence: CASSFLAGGRYEQYF. The CDR3 DNA reads as TGTGCCAGCAGTTTCCTAGCGGGGGGGAGATACGAGCAGTACTTC. The gene calls are TRBV27 and TRBJ2-7; 12 bases line up with TRBD2. Germline V lookup: CDR1 MNHEY, CDR2 SMNVEV (reference sequence). J gave up 4 bases and V 3 bases, and 4 bases lay outside the gene matches. This CDR3 spans 15 amino acids.

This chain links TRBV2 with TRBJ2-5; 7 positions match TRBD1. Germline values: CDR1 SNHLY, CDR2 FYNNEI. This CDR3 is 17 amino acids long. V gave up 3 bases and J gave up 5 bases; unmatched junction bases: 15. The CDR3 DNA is TGTGCCAGCAGTGACACAGACAGGGCCTATCCCACGGAGACCCAGTACTTC. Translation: CASSDTDRAYPTETQYF.

The CDR3 DNA reads as TGTGCCAGCAGTGCAACCGGGACTTCCTACGAGCAGTACTTC. It yields the protein CASSATGTSYEQYF. This chain joins TRBV6-1 and TRBJ2-7; maybe TRBD2 (6 bases). V was shortened by 4 bases and J by 1 base, with 11 bases between the two germline ends. The CDR3 extends over 14 amino acids. CDR1 MNHNS and CDR2 SASEGT come from the germline V gene.